These 2 T cell receptor beta chains originate from one sample sequenced in a study of blood T cell repertoires in COVID-19. Sequencing used immunoSEQ multiplex PCR; TCRdb keeps in-frame clones, though not all of them. The repertoire consists of 130,000 or so clones, with 88% occurring once and the leading ten covering 2.5% to 3%. What was sequenced was peripheral blood. The origin of the receptors is a human donor with COVID-19, enrolled during active disease. The donor label of this sample is uncertain.

The chain is built from TRBV27 and TRBJ2-7, with TRBD1 as a possible D gene (6 bases). Trimming took off 2 bases at V and 2 bases at J, with 10 bases between the two ends. Germline V lookup: CDR1 MNHEY, CDR2 SMNVEV (reference sequence). The CDR3 runs to 14 residues. The CDR3 DNA is TGTGCCAGCAGTTTAACCAGGGGCCCCTACGAGCAGTACTTC. Residues: CASSLTRGPYEQYF.

This rearrangement joins TRBV27 to TRBJ2-1, with 7 bases that match TRBD2. This CDR3 is 14 amino acids long. The germline gives CDR1 MNHEY, CDR2 SMNVEV (reference sequence). The V gene end was trimmed by 4 bases and the J gene end by 4 bases; junction bases not matched to a gene: 4. Here the CDR3 reads CASSWGGTYNEQFF. The CDR3 DNA is TGTGCCAGCAGTTGGGGGGGTACTTACAATGAGCAGTTCTTC.